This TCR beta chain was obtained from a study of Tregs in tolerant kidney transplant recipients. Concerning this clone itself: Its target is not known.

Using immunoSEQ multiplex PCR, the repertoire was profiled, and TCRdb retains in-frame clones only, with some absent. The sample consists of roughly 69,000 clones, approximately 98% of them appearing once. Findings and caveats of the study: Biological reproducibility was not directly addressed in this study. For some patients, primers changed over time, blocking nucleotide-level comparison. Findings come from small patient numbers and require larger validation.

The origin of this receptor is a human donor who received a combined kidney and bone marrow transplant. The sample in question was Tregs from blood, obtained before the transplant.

CDR3 region: CASRETGSSGNTIYF. The CDR3 bases are TGTGCCAGCAGAGAAACCGGGAGCTCTGGAAACACCATATATTTT. The genes are TRBV11-2 and TRBJ1-3; D not certain. This CDR3 is built from 15 residues. CDR1 SGHAT and CDR2 FQNNGV come from the germline V gene. The V end was cut by 6 bases, the J end by 0 bases, with 12 bases between.